The rows below give T cell receptor beta chains drawn from one sample of a study of control samples from healthy donors and cancer patients. The assay was immunoSEQ multiplex PCR, and TCRdb's table has in-frame clones only and misses some. The table records 60,000 or so clones, 90% to 96% of them present only once. The sample was blood. Receptors were obtained from a woman in her late teens or twenties in good health. CDR3s include the opening cysteine and the closing phenylalanine or tryptophan. The D gene is left open where the match is weak.

J,D,V,DNA,CDR3
TRBJ1-5,.,TRBV15,TGTGCCACCAGCAGAGTACACCCTAGCAATCAGCCCCAGCATTTT,CATSRVHPSNQPQHF
TRBJ1-2,.,TRBV29-1,TGCAGCGTCGAGGGGTTTGGCTACACCTTC,CSVEGFGYTF
TRBJ2-7,.,TRBV6-1,TGTGCCAGCAGTGAAGTGGCAGGGGTCGGCGAGCAGTACTTC,CASSEVAGVGEQYF
TRBJ1-4,.,TRBV12-3/TRBV12-4,TGTGCCAGCAGTCCGCTTGAGTATGAAAAACTGTTTTTT,CASSPLEYEKLFF
TRBJ2-1,TRBD2,TRBV6-4,TGTGCCAGCAGCCAGACTAGCGGCGACCACAATGAGCAGTTCTTC,CASSQTSGDHNEQFF
TRBJ2-3,.,TRBV11-2,TGTGCCAGCAGCTTAGGAGTGGGGCCCACAGATACGCAGTATTTT,CASSLGVGPTDTQYF
TRBJ2-2,TRBD1,TRBV19,TGTGCCAGTAGTATAGGGGACAGGGGAATGCCCGGGGAGCTGTTTTTT,CASSIGDRGMPGELFF
TRBJ2-7,.,TRBV29-1,TGCAGCGTTGAAGGCGGGACTTCCTACGAGCAGTACTTC,CSVEGGTSYEQYF
TRBJ1-5,.,TRBV15,TGTGCCACCAGCAACATGGGCCGAAACAATCAGCCCCAGCATTTT,CATSNMGRNNQPQHF
TRBJ1-3,.,TRBV30,TGTGCCTGGAGTTACATCGCTGGAAACACCATATATTTT,CAWSYIAGNTIYF
TRBJ1-2,.,TRBV28,TGTGCCAGCAGTTTCGAGGGAGCCTATGGCTACACCTTC,CASSFEGAYGYTF
TRBJ1-6,.,TRBV7-6,TGTGCCAGCAGTGTCGCAGGATATAATTCACCCCTCCACTTT,CASSVAGYNSPLHF
TRBJ1-2,TRBD1,TRBV20-1,TGCAGCGCACAGGGGAACAATGGCTACACCTTC,CSAQGNNGYTF
TRBJ2-3,TRBD2,TRBV4-1,TGCGCCAGCAGCAGACTAGCGGGGGTACGGACGCAGTATTTT,CASSRLAGVRTQYF
TRBJ1-3,.,TRBV3-1/TRBV3-2,TGTGCCAGCAGCCAAGATTTCAGTAATGGAAACACCATATATTTT,CASSQDFSNGNTIYF
TRBJ1-2,.,TRBV12-3/TRBV12-4,TGTGCCAGCAGGGCGGGGTTTGGCTACACCTTC,CASRAGFGYTF
TRBJ2-1,.,TRBV7-2,TGTGCCAGCAGCTTTATTGGGGGGCATGAGCAGTTCTTC,CASSFIGGHEQFF
TRBJ1-3,.,TRBV7-9,TGTGCCACGGCTGGACTGAATGGAAACACCATATATTTT,CATAGLNGNTIYF